This T cell receptor beta chain was obtained from a study of control samples from healthy donors and cancer patients. Sequencing used immunoSEQ multiplex PCR; TCRdb keeps in-frame clones, though not all of them. The sample carries about 12,000 clones, roughly 90% recorded once. Per the germline V gene, CDR1 is SGHVS and CDR2 is FQNEAQ. The CDR3 consists of 16 residues. Trimming at V came to 6 bases and at J to 4 bases, leaving 10 bases not matched to a gene. Source material: formalin-fixed, paraffin-embedded tissue. The receptor was isolated from a male donor with melanoma. The J gene is TRBJ2-7, the V gene TRBV7-8, with 12 bases that match TRBD2. CDR3 sequence (DNA): TGTGCCAGCAGTAAACACCTAGCGGGAGGGCCTTACGAGCAGTACGTC. Protein: CASSKHLAGGPYEQYV.